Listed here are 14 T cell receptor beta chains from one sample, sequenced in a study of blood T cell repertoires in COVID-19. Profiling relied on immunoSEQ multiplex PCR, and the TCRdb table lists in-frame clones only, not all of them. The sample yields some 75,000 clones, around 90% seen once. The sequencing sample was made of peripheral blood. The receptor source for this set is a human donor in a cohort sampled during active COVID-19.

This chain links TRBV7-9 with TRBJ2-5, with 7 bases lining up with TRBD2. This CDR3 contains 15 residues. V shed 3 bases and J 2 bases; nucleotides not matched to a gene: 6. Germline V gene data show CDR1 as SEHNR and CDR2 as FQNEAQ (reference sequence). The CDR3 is CASSLVGGRQETQYF. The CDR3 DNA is TGTGCCAGCAGCTTGGTCGGGGGGAGGCAAGAGACCCAGTACTTC.

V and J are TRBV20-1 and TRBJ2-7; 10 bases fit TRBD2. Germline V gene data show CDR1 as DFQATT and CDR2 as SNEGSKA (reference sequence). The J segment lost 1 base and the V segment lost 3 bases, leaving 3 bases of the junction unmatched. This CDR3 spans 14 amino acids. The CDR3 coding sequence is TGCAGTGCTAGTAAGCGGGGGGGTTCCTACGAGCAGTACTTC. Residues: CSASKRGGSYEQYF.

The CDR3 DNA is TGTGCCAGTAGGCCCAGGACAGGGCTGGAGACCCAGTACTTC. It yields the protein CASRPRTGLETQYF. V usage is TRBV19 and J usage is TRBJ2-5; 8 bases map to TRBD1. This CDR3 contains 14 residues. Germline V CDR1 and CDR2: LNHDA, SQIVND (reference sequence). V lost 6 bases and J lost 5; bases outside the gene matches: 8.

DNA for the CDR3: TGTGCCAGCAGCCGGGCACTAGCGACTAGCACAGATACGCAGTATTTT. It encodes CASSRALATSTDTQYF. This chain joins TRBV5-8 and TRBJ2-3; TRBD2 aligns across 7 bases. With V trimmed by 4 bases and J by 0 bases, 8 bases remained unmatched. This CDR3 is 16 amino acids long. Germline V gene lookup returns CDR1 SGHTS and CDR2 YDEGEE.

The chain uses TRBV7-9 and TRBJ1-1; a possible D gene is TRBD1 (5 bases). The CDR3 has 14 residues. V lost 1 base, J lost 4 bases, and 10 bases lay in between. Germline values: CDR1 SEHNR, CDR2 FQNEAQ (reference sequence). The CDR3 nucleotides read TGTGCCAGCAGCTTAGGGGGGGTCGGCACTGAAGCTTTCTTT. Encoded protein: CASSLGGVGTEAFF.

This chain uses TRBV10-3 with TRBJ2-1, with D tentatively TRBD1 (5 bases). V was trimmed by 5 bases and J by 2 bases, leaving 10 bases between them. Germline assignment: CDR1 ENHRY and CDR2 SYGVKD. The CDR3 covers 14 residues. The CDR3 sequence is CAISRGGTYNEQFF. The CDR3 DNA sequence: TGTGCCATCAGTAGGGGCGGAACCTACAATGAGCAGTTCTTC.

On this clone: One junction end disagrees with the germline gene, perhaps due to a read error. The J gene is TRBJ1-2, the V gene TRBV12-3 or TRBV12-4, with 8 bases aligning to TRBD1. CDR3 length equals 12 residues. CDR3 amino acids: CASSLNRGLKAF. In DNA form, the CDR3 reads TGTGCCAGCAGCCTTAACAGGGGGTTAAAAGCCTTC.

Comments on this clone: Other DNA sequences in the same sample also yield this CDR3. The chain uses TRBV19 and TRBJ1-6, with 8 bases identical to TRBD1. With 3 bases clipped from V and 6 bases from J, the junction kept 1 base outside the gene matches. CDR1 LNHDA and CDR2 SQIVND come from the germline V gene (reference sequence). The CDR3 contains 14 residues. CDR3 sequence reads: CASSIDRGNSPLHF. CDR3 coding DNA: TGTGCCAGTAGTATCGACAGGGGTAATTCACCCCTCCACTTT.

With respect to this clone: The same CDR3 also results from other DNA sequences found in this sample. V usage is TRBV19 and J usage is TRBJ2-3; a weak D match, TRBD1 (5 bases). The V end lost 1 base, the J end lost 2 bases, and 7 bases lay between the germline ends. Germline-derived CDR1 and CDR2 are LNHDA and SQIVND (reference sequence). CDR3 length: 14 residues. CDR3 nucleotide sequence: TGTGCCAGTAGTATAGGGGGCCTCACAGATACGCAGTATTTT. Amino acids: CASSIGGLTDTQYF. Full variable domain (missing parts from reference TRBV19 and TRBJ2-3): DGGITQSPKYLFRKEGQNVTLSCEQNLNHDAMYWYRQDPGQGLRLIYYSQIVNDFQKGDIAEGYSVSREKKESFPLTVTSAQKNPTAFYLCASSIGGLTDTQYFGPGTRLTVL.

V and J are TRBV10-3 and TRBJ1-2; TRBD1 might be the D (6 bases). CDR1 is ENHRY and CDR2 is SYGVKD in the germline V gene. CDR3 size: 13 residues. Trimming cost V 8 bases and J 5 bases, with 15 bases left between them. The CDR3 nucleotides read TGTGCCATCGCAGGGGATCCCATATATGGCTACACCTTC. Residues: CAIAGDPIYGYTF.

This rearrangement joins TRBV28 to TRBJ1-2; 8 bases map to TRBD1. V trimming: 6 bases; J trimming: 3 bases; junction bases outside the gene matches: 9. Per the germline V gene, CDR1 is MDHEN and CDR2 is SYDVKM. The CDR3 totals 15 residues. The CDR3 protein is CASRAGDRSYYGYTF. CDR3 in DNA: TGTGCCAGCAGGGCCGGGGACAGGAGTTACTATGGCTACACCTTC.

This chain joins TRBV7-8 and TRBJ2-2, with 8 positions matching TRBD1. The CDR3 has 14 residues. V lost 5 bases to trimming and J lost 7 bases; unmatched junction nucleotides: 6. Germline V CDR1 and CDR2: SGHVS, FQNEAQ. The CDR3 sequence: CASSPGQGHGELFF. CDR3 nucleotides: TGTGCCAGCAGCCCCGGACAGGGACACGGGGAGCTGTTTTTT.

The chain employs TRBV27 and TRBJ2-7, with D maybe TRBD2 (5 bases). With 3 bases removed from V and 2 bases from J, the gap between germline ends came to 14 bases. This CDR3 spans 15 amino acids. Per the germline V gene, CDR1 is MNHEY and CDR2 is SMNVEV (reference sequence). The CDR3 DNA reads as TGTGCCAGCAGTTTGAAGAGCGAGGGCGCCTACGAGCAGTACTTC. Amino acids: CASSLKSEGAYEQYF.

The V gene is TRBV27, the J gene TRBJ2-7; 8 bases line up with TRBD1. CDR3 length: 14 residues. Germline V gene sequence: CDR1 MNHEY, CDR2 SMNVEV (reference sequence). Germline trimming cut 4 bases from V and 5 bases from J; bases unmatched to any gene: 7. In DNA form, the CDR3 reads TGTGCCAGCAGTTCGGACAGGGCCCACCACGAGCAGTACTTC. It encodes CASSSDRAHHEQYF.